The 10 T cell receptor beta chains given below trace back to one sample, sequenced in a study of T cells in tumors after PD-1 blockade. The repertoire was sequenced with immunoSEQ multiplex PCR; TCRdb's copy has only in-frame clones and lacks some. Among about 5,800 clones listed, almost 70% were seen once. The specimen comprised tumor tissue, sampled before anti-PD-1 treatment. The receptors come from a human donor with basal cell carcinoma.

This clone was observed a few times. CDR3 sequence: CASSLGVIGTGGGSPLHF. In nucleotides, the CDR3 is TGTGCCAGCAGCTTAGGCGTTATCGGGACAGGGGGTGGCTCACCCCTCCACTTT. The rearrangement links TRBV7-2 to TRBJ1-6; 11 bases match TRBD1. V shed 1 base and J 10 bases; nucleotides not matched to a gene: 12. The germline V gene encodes CDR1 SGHTA and CDR2 FQGNSA. The CDR3 sequence is 18 residues long.

This rearrangement joins TRBV4-1 to TRBJ1-4; maybe TRBD1 (5 bases). The CDR3 consists of 16 residues. CDR1 and CDR2 from the germline V gene are MGHRA and YSYEKL. Trimming shortened V by 3 bases and J by 4 bases, and 15 bases separated the two germline ends. The CDR3 sequence is CASSQSQGMGNEKLFF. CDR3 bases: TGCGCCAGCAGCCAGAGCCAGGGAATGGGTAATGAAAAACTGTTTTTT.

The chain links TRBV30 to TRBJ2-7, with D perhaps given as TRBD1 or TRBD2 (5 bases each). With 2 bases removed from V and 1 base from J, the gap between germline ends came to 12 bases. CDR1 GTSNPN and CDR2 SVGIG come from the germline V gene (reference sequence). This CDR3 has 14 amino acids. CDR3 residues: CAWSRTWGSYEQYF. The DNA of the CDR3 is TGTGCCTGGAGTCGGACCTGGGGGTCCTACGAGCAGTACTTC. The full variable domain, in which reference TRBV30 and TRBJ2-7 provide the parts outside the CDR3, is SQTIHQWPATLVQPVGSPLSLECTVEGTSNPNLYWYRQAAGRGLQLLFYSVGIGQISSEVPQNLSASRPQDRQFILSSKKLLLSDSGFYLCAWSRTWGSYEQYFGPGTRLTVT.

This clone showed up just a few times. J is TRBJ1-6 and V is TRBV11-3, with D maybe TRBD1 (6 bases). Trimming left V 4 bases short and J 9 bases short, with 16 bases between. The length of the CDR3 is 15 residues. Germline CDR1 and CDR2: SGHNT and YENEEA. The CDR3 DNA sequence: TGTGCCAGCAGCTCAGAAACAGGGATTGGTTCACCCCTCCACTTT. Translation gives CASSSETGIGSPLHF. The variable domain in full, with the rest retrieved from reference TRBV11-3 and TRBJ1-6, is EAGVVQSPRYKIIEKKQPVAFWCNPISGHNTLYWYLQNLGQGPELLIRYENEEAVDDSQLPKDRFSAERLKGVDSTLKIQPAELGDSAVYLCASSSETGIGSPLHFGNGTRLTVT.

Only a few counts were recorded for this clone. Additional DNA sequences in this sample encode the identical CDR3. The chain recombines TRBV14 with TRBJ1-1; no clear D gene. The CDR3 spans 14 residues. V lost 1 base, J lost 0 bases, and 6 bases lay in between. CDR1 and CDR2 from the germline V gene are SGHDN and FVKESK. CDR3 sequence reads: CASSQAGMNTEAFF. CDR3 DNA: TGTGCCAGCAGCCAAGCGGGCATGAACACTGAAGCTTTCTTT.

This chain links TRBV4-2 with TRBJ2-3, with a weak D call TRBD2 (7 bases). V was shortened by 2 bases and J by 7 bases, with 16 bases between the two germline ends. The CDR3 totals 15 residues. Germline values: CDR1 LGHNA, CDR2 YNFKEQ. This chain's CDR3 is CASSQLGGGSNTQYF. Here the CDR3 DNA reads TGTGCCAGCAGCCAACTGGGCGGGGGCTCAAATACGCAGTATTTT.

The chain combines TRBV16 with TRBJ1-3; D not certain. Per germline, CDR1 KGHSY and CDR2 FQNENV. This CDR3 contains 17 residues. V lost 2 bases to trimming and J lost 0 bases, with 14 bases between them. CDR3 region: CASSQLNRLSSGNTIYF. The CDR3 nucleotides read TGTGCCAGCAGCCAACTTAACCGACTGAGCTCTGGAAACACCATATATTTT.

This rearrangement joins TRBV12-5 to TRBJ1-2; 8 bases match TRBD1. Trimming cost V 2 bases and J 1 base; bases outside gene matches: 9. Germline CDR1 and CDR2: LGHNT and FRNRAP. This CDR3 is built from 17 residues. CDR3 coding DNA: TGTGCTAGTGGTTTGTTTGGACAGGGAAGGGGTAACTATGGCTACACCTTC. This translates into CASGLFGQGRGNYGYTF. Full variable domain (remainder filled in from reference TRBV12-5 and TRBJ1-2): DARVTQTPRHKVTEMGQEVTMRCQPILGHNTVFWYRQTMMQGLELLAYFRNRAPLDDSGMPKDRFSAEMPDATLATLKIQPSEPRDSAVYFCASGLFGQGRGNYGYTFGSGTRLTVV.

Relative to its sample, this clone is medium-sized. At the DNA level, this CDR3 is encoded by other sequences in the same sample as well. The gene calls are TRBV3-1 (or the pseudogene TRBV3-2) and TRBJ1-1; D is unclear. This CDR3 is 12 amino acids long. CDR1 and CDR2 (germline): LGHDT, YNNKEL (reference sequence). V was cut by 1 base and J by 5 bases, with 5 bases left in between. DNA of the CDR3: TGTGCCAGCAGCCAAGGGGTAACTGAAGCTTTCTTT. Its protein product is CASSQGVTEAFF.

This clone is a singleton in its sample. The V gene is TRBV4-1, the J gene TRBJ2-4, with 8 bases matching TRBD2. The V segment lost 0 bases and the J segment 0 bases; nucleotides outside the gene matches: 7. CDR1 and CDR2 (germline): MGHRA, YSYEKL. This CDR3 has 18 residues. CDR3 sequence (DNA): TGCGCCAGCAGCCAAGATGCCAGCGGGGGATTAGCCAAAAACATTCAGTACTTC. Protein: CASSQDASGGLAKNIQYF.